These 16 T cell receptor beta chains were sequenced from one sample in a study of brain T cells in children with intractable seizures. The data were produced by immunoSEQ multiplex PCR, yet TCRdb's version contains in-frame clones alone and is incomplete. The sample lists approximately 330,000 clones, more than 85% occurring once. Stated time point: blood from clinic visit 5 months post-surgery; TSC patient then seizure free. Sequenced material: peripheral blood, taken about 5 months after surgery. These receptor sequences come from a boy in the first two years of life with tuberous sclerosis and intractable seizures.

The rearrangement uses TRBV12-5 and TRBJ2-2; the match to TRBD1 covers 8 bases. V was pared by 4 bases and J by 6 bases, with 13 bases of the junction left unmatched. Germline V gives CDR1 LGHNT, CDR2 FRNRAP. The CDR3 contains 17 residues. The CDR3 DNA reads as TGTGCTAGTGGTTCCTCACCTGGGACAGGTGATCCCGGGGAGCTGTTTTTT. Translating gives CASGSSPGTGDPGELFF.

This chain connects TRBV7-9 to TRBJ2-2; 8 positions match TRBD2. This CDR3 region has 16 residues. Trimming at V came to 10 bases and at J to 5 bases, leaving 15 bases not matched to a gene. The germline gives CDR1 SEHNR, CDR2 FQNEAQ (reference sequence). Here the CDR3 reads CATTGWRGAGTGELFF. For the CDR3, the DNA is TGTGCCACCACGGGATGGCGGGGGGCAGGAACCGGGGAGCTGTTTTTT.

The rearrangement joins TRBV19 to TRBJ1-2; D remains ambiguous. The ends were cut back, 6 bases at V and 2 bases at J, with 7 bases in the middle. Germline V gene lookup returns CDR1 LNHDA and CDR2 SQIVND (reference sequence). This CDR3 is built from 12 residues. The CDR3 sequence: CASRSGNYGYTF. The CDR3 DNA reads as TGTGCCAGTAGGTCCGGGAACTATGGCTACACCTTC.

The CDR3 sequence: CASSQGVGVQETQYF. CDR3 bases: TGCGCCAGCAGCCAAGGAGTCGGGGTACAAGAGACCCAGTACTTC. This rearrangement joins TRBV4-1 to TRBJ2-5, with D tentatively TRBD2 (5 bases). This CDR3 has 15 amino acids. V lost 1 base and J 2 bases, leaving 11 bases between the germline ends. CDR1 and CDR2 from the germline V gene are MGHRA and YSYEKL.

This chain connects TRBV13 to TRBJ2-6; D uncertain. The CDR3 has 17 residues. Germline values: CDR1 PRHDT, CDR2 FYEKMQ (reference sequence). The V and J ends lost 4 bases and 2 bases respectively, with 15 bases between them. The DNA for the CDR3 is TGTGCCAGCAGCTCGGGCTTTTTAGATACTGGGGCCAACGTCCTGACTTTC. Residues: CASSSGFLDTGANVLTF.

This rearrangement joins TRBV11-2 to TRBJ2-7; TRBD1 matches 7 bases. The CDR3 is made up of 16 amino acids. Trimming removed 5 bases from V and 5 bases from J; junction bases left unmatched: 15. In germline, CDR1 is SGHAT, CDR2 FQNNGV. Here the CDR3 reads CASSARRQGYSHEQYF. CDR3 in DNA: TGTGCCAGCAGCGCTCGGAGACAGGGCTATTCCCACGAGCAGTACTTC.

In DNA, the CDR3 is TGTGCCAGCAGGACAGGGTCAACCGGGGAGCTGTTTTTT. Amino acids: CASRTGSTGELFF. The chain employs TRBV7-3 and TRBJ2-2, with 7 bases identical to TRBD1. Germline loops: CDR1 SGHTA, CDR2 FQGTGA. After removal of 6 bases from V and 5 bases from J, the junction contained 3 bases not matched to a gene. The CDR3 length is 13 residues.

The J gene is TRBJ1-6, the V gene TRBV11-2; no definite D call. V dropped 2 bases and J dropped 9 bases, with 5 bases sitting between them. This CDR3 spans 12 amino acids. From germline, CDR1 is SGHAT and CDR2 FQNNGV. CDR3 nucleotide sequence: TGTGCCAGCAGCTTATTAGGTTCACCCCTCCACTTT. It encodes CASSLLGSPLHF. Complete variable domain (other parts from reference TRBV11-2 and TRBJ1-6): EAGVAQSPRYKIIEKRQSVAFWCNPISGHATLYWYQQILGQGPKLLIQFQNNGVVDDSQLPKDRFSAERLKGVDSTLKIQPAKLEDSAVYLCASSLLGSPLHFGNGTRLTVT.

The rearrangement links TRBV3-1 (or the pseudogene TRBV3-2) to TRBJ1-6; D gene uncertain. The CDR3 contains 13 residues. The V end was cut by 1 base, the J end by 9 bases, with 7 bases between. From germline, CDR1 is LGHDT and CDR2 YNNKEL (reference sequence). This CDR3 reads CASSQVRRSPLHF. As DNA, the CDR3 is TGTGCCAGCAGCCAAGTTCGTCGTTCACCCCTCCACTTT.

CDR3 nucleotides: TGTGCCAGCAGCTCCAAACCCGGGAACTCCTACGAGCAGTACTTC. It is translated as CASSSKPGNSYEQYF. This chain joins TRBV7-6 and TRBJ2-7; possible D gene TRBD2, 5 bases. Germline V CDR1 and CDR2: SGHVS, FNYEAQ. The CDR3 runs 15 residues. V was trimmed by 4 bases and J by 0 bases, leaving 13 bases between them.

This chain joins TRBV3-1 (or the pseudogene TRBV3-2) and TRBJ2-7, with D possibly being TRBD1 (5 bases). Germline CDR1 reads LGHDT; CDR2 reads YNNKEL (reference sequence). Trimming removed 4 bases from V and 5 bases from J, with 18 bases in between. The CDR3 has 15 residues. CDR3 protein: CASSRDSLWTDEQYF. CDR3 DNA sequence: TGTGCCAGCAGCCGAGACAGCCTCTGGACCGACGAGCAGTACTTC.

The J gene is TRBJ1-2, the V gene TRBV28; D possibly corresponds to TRBD1 (6 bases). Germline V lookup: CDR1 MDHEN, CDR2 SYDVKM. CDR3 length: 16 amino acids. The V end lost 2 bases, the J end lost 3 bases, and 16 bases lay between the germline ends. CDR3 sequence reads: CASSLDGGPGHYGYTF. The DNA of the CDR3 is TGTGCCAGCAGTTTAGATGGGGGGCCGGGTCACTATGGCTACACCTTC.

V and J are TRBV13 and TRBJ1-1; possible D gene TRBD1, 5 bases. Germline V gene data show CDR1 as PRHDT and CDR2 as FYEKMQ (reference sequence). CDR3 size: 14 residues. V was shortened by 2 bases and J by 5 bases, with 12 bases between the two germline ends. CDR3 loop: CASSLSGGGTEAFF. CDR3 DNA sequence: TGTGCCAGCAGCTTATCTGGGGGTGGGACTGAAGCTTTCTTT. Together with reference TRBV13 and TRBJ1-1, the CDR3 gives the full variable domain: AAGVIQSPRHLIKEKRETATLKCYPIPRHDTVYWYQQGPGQDPQFLISFYEKMQSDKGSIPDRFSAQQFSDYHSELNMSSLELGDSALYFCASSLSGGGTEAFFGQGTRLTVV.

On this clone itself: At the DNA level, this CDR3 is encoded by other sequences in the same sample as well. V is TRBV5-1 and J is TRBJ1-1; TRBD1 might be the D (5 bases). The length of the CDR3 is 14 residues. V was clipped by 0 bases and J by 4 bases, with 10 bases between them. CDR1 is SGHRS, CDR2 YFSETQ, per germline. This CDR3 reads CASSLESGGTEAFF. The CDR3 region has the DNA TGCGCCAGCAGCTTGGAGTCGGGGGGCACTGAAGCTTTCTTT.

J is TRBJ2-7 and V is TRBV7-2; no clear D gene. In germline, CDR1 is SGHTA, CDR2 FQGNSA. Trimming stripped 2 bases from V and 3 bases from J, with 5 bases between. The CDR3 length is 12 residues. The CDR3 nucleotides read TGTGCCAGCAGCTTAACAAGCTACGAGCAGTACTTC. Its translation: CASSLTSYEQYF. Combining the CDR3 with reference TRBV7-2 and TRBJ2-7 gives the whole variable domain GAGVSQSPSNKVTEKGKDVELRCDPISGHTALYWYRQSLGQGLEFLIYFQGNSAPDKSGLPSDRFSAERTGGSVSTLTIQRTQQEDSAVYLCASSLTSYEQYFGPGTRLTVT.

The chain employs TRBV3-1 (or the pseudogene TRBV3-2) and TRBJ1-2, with D possibly TRBD1 on 5 matching bases. V lost 5 bases and J lost 8, with 15 bases in between. CDR3 length: 13 residues. CDR1 is LGHDT and CDR2 is YNNKEL in the germline V gene (reference sequence). The CDR3 DNA sequence: TGTGCCAGCAGCACCCGGGACTCTGGAGGCTACACCTTC. This sequence encodes CASSTRDSGGYTF.